The 23 T cell receptor beta chains below all came from one sample that was sequenced in a study of shared clonotypes between healthy human individuals. Sequenced by immunoSEQ multiplex PCR; TCRdb stores in-frame clones only, minus some. The sample includes 2 million to 2.5 million clones, approximately 96% of them seen just once. The sample comprised naive CD4+ T cells sorted from blood. Stated subset: CD45RA+ positively selected. The receptors here all came from a man aged 18 to 29 in good health.

V is TRBV18 and J is TRBJ2-5; D call uncertain. CDR3 length: 12 amino acids. Trimming cost V 1 base and J 5 bases, with 5 bases left between them. Per germline, CDR1 KGHSH and CDR2 LQKENI. CDR3 region: CASSPHRETQYF. The CDR3 DNA sequence: TGTGCCAGCTCACCACATAGGGAGACCCAGTACTTC. Combining the CDR3 with reference TRBV18 and TRBJ2-5 gives the whole variable domain NAGVMQNPRHLVRRRGQEARLRCSPMKGHSHVYWYRQLPEEGLKFMVYLQKENIIDESGMPKERFSAEFPKEGPSILRIQQVVRGDSAAYFCASSPHRETQYFGPGTRLLVL.

V gene TRBV5-4 combines with J gene TRBJ2-7, with 11 nucleotides matching TRBD2. Germline CDR1 is SGHNT and CDR2 is YYREEE (reference sequence). V shed 4 bases, J shed 6 bases, and the junction held 9 bases outside the gene matches. CDR3 length equals 15 residues. The CDR3 loop is CASSLGLAGSGEQYF. DNA of the CDR3: TGTGCCAGCAGCCTTGGACTAGCGGGCTCCGGCGAGCAGTACTTC. The full variable domain, in which reference TRBV5-4 and TRBJ2-7 provide the parts outside the CDR3, is ETGVTQSPTHLIKTRGQQVTLRCSSQSGHNTVSWYQQALGQGPQFIFQYYREEENGRGNFPPRFSGLQFPNYSSELNVNALELDDSALYLCASSLGLAGSGEQYFGPGTRLTVT.

Only one count was recorded for this clone. The V call is TRBV30, the J call TRBJ2-1, with D perhaps matching TRBD1 or TRBD2 (6 bases each). Germline CDR1 GTSNPN, CDR2 SVGIG (reference sequence). V was cut by 4 bases and J by 9 bases, with 16 bases left in between. The CDR3 runs 13 residues. The CDR3 DNA sequence: TGTGCCTGGACCGCTTTAGGGGGGCCTGAGCAGTTCTTC. This gives the protein CAWTALGGPEQFF.

The rearrangement uses TRBV5-1 and TRBJ2-1, with TRBD2 matching 14 bases. There are 17 residues in the CDR3. Germline-derived CDR1 and CDR2 are SGHRS and YFSETQ. The trim removed 0 bases at V and 7 bases at J, leaving 6 bases unmatched. The CDR3 spells CASSLAGGLAGVNEQFF. CDR3 nucleotide sequence: TGCGCCAGCAGCTTGGCCGGGGGACTAGCGGGAGTTAATGAGCAGTTCTTC.

This clone was seen more than once but under ten times. J is TRBJ2-7 and V is TRBV7-9; TRBD1 is a possible D gene (5 bases). The germline gives CDR1 SEHNR, CDR2 FQNEAQ (reference sequence). Between the trimmed V and J ends, which lost 5 bases and 6 bases, there was a span of 11 bases. The CDR3 is 12 residues long. CDR3 DNA sequence: TGTGCCAGCAGCATAGACAGCCTCGAGCAGTACTTC. Its protein product is CASSIDSLEQYF.

The gene calls are TRBV7-9 and TRBJ1-1; 10 bases fit TRBD1. The CDR3 sequence is 15 residues long. The ends lost 4 bases at V and 1 base at J; junction bases unmatched: 3. CDR1 is SEHNR and CDR2 is FQNEAQ in the germline V gene (reference sequence). DNA of the CDR3: TGTGCCAGCAGCTGGTGGACAGGGGGGAACACTGAAGCTTTCTTT. It translates to CASSWWTGGNTEAFF.

This chain links TRBV25-1 with TRBJ2-7; TRBD1 matches 12 bases. The V and J ends lost 4 bases and 10 bases, in that order; junction bases with no gene match: 11. Germline lookup yields CDR1 MGHDK and CDR2 SYGVNS. The CDR3 is 15 amino acids. CDR3 protein: CASSVGQGAFGAQYF. In DNA, the CDR3 is TGTGCCAGCAGTGTGGGACAGGGGGCTTTCGGTGCTCAGTACTTC.

As DNA, the CDR3 is TGTGCCAGCAGCTTTTTAGGGCGTGGGATCGCTTTCTTT. Translation: CASSFLGRGIAFF. V is TRBV11-2 and J is TRBJ1-1; D call uncertain. Germline assignment: CDR1 SGHAT and CDR2 FQNNGV. The CDR3 consists of 13 residues. Between the trimmed V and J ends, which lost 3 bases and 11 bases, there was a span of 16 bases.

V usage is TRBV10-2 and J usage is TRBJ1-3; possible D gene TRBD1, 5 bases. Germline V lookup: CDR1 WSHSY, CDR2 SAAADI. This CDR3 comprises 14 residues. With 7 bases removed from V and 0 bases from J, the gap between germline ends came to 10 bases. CDR3 nucleotide sequence: TGCGCCAGCACCGACAGCGTCTCTGGAAACACCATATATTTT. Protein sequence: CASTDSVSGNTIYF.

The chain links TRBV5-4 to TRBJ1-2; D not resolved. This CDR3 is built from 15 residues. Trimming removed 0 bases at V and 0 bases at J, with 9 bases between. The germline CDR1 and CDR2 sequences are SGHNT and YYREEE (reference sequence). The DNA of the CDR3 is TGTGCCAGCAGCTTGGCTTCAACCCCTAACTATGGCTACACCTTC. As protein: CASSLASTPNYGYTF.

The chain is built from TRBV7-6 and TRBJ2-5; 12 nucleotides agree with TRBD1. The CDR3 loop spans 15 amino acids. The J segment lost 7 bases and the V segment lost 5 bases, leaving 8 bases of the junction unmatched. Germline V CDR1 and CDR2: SGHVS, FNYEAQ. CDR3 coding DNA: TGTGCCAGCAGCCTGGGACAGGGGGCACGGGGGACCCAGTACTTC. Translated: CASSLGQGARGTQYF. Together with reference TRBV7-6 and TRBJ2-5, the CDR3 gives the full variable domain: GAGVSQSPRYKVTKRGQDVALRCDPISGHVSLYWYRQALGQGPEFLTYFNYEAQQDKSGLPNDRFSAERPEGSISTLTIQRTEQRDSAMYRCASSLGQGARGTQYFGPGTRLLVL.

Details on this clone: Other nucleotide sequences in the sample specify the same CDR3. The J gene is TRBJ1-1, the V gene TRBV28; D is undetermined. Germline values: CDR1 MDHEN, CDR2 SYDVKM. This CDR3 is 13 amino acids long. V dropped 5 bases and J dropped 3 bases, with 10 bases sitting between them. As DNA, the CDR3 is TGTGCCAGCAGTCCCGGGCAGTACACTGAAGCTTTCTTT. This codes for CASSPGQYTEAFF. The full variable domain, in which reference TRBV28 and TRBJ1-1 provide the parts outside the CDR3, is DVKVTQSSRYLVKRTGEKVFLECVQDMDHENMFWYRQDPGLGLRLIYFSYDVKMKEKGDIPEGYSVSREKKERFSLILESASTNQTSMYLCASSPGQYTEAFFGQGTRLTVV.

The chain employs TRBV10-3 and TRBJ2-2, with D tentatively TRBD1 or TRBD2 (5 bases each). The CDR3 is 15 amino acids. Germline values: CDR1 ENHRY, CDR2 SYGVKD. V lost 2 bases to trimming and J lost 6 bases, with 13 bases between them. This chain's CDR3 is CAISEGGVTPGELFF. DNA of the CDR3: TGTGCCATCAGTGAGGGGGGAGTGACCCCCGGGGAGCTGTTTTTT.

The CDR3 spells CASSSTRQSPNYGYTF. CDR3 nucleotides: TGTGCCAGCAGCTCGACGCGACAGAGCCCTAACTATGGCTACACCTTC. The chain couples TRBV9 to TRBJ1-2; TRBD1 is a possible D gene (5 bases). Germline V CDR1 and CDR2: SGDLS, YYNGEE. V lost 4 bases, J lost 0 bases, and 16 bases lay in between. CDR3 length equals 16 residues.

The chain links TRBV5-1 to TRBJ1-2; D is unresolved. The CDR3 is made up of 13 amino acids. The V and J ends lost 1 base and 2 bases respectively, with 6 bases between them. Germline V gene lookup returns CDR1 SGHRS and CDR2 YFSETQ. DNA of the CDR3: TGCGCCAGCAGCTTGTCTAAGAACTATGGCTACACCTTC. Amino acid sequence: CASSLSKNYGYTF. Looking up the rest from reference TRBV5-1 and TRBJ1-2 gives the full variable domain: KAGVTQTPRYLIKTRGQQVTLSCSPISGHRSVSWYQQTPGQGLQFLFEYFSETQRNKGNFPGRFSGRQFSNSRSEMNVSTLELGDSALYLCASSLSKNYGYTFGSGTRLTVV.

The chain couples TRBV30 to TRBJ1-1, with D maybe TRBD1 (5 bases). Trimming removed 3 bases from V and 4 bases from J, with 12 bases in between. This CDR3 contains 13 residues. Germline-derived CDR1 and CDR2 are GTSNPN and SVGIG (reference sequence). The DNA of the CDR3 is TGTGCCTGGAGAGTAGCTGGGGGCACTGAAGCTTTCTTT. Its protein is CAWRVAGGTEAFF. The full variable domain, completed using reference TRBV30 and TRBJ1-1, is SQTIHQWPATLVQPVGSPLSLECTVEGTSNPNLYWYRQAAGRGLQLLFYSVGIGQISSEVPQNLSASRPQDRQFILSSKKLLLSDSGFYLCAWRVAGGTEAFFGQGTRLTVV.

In the case of this clone: The identical CDR3 is also encoded by other nucleotide sequences in the sample. V and J are TRBV9 and TRBJ1-2; D call uncertain. The CDR3 is 11 residues long. V shed 3 bases and J shed 4 bases, with 4 bases lying between them. Germline CDR1 and CDR2: SGDLS and YYNGEE. The CDR3 loop reads CASSGSYGYTF. The CDR3 nucleotides are TGTGCCAGCAGCGGTTCCTATGGCTACACCTTC.

In this sample, this clone turned up once. The chain links TRBV5-1 to TRBJ1-1; D ambiguous. Germline CDR1 and CDR2: SGHRS and YFSETQ. The CDR3 covers 15 residues. V shed 3 bases and J shed 1 base, with 13 bases lying between them. This CDR3 reads CASSSKMRENTEAFF. In nucleotides, the CDR3 is TGCGCCAGCAGCTCAAAGATGAGGGAGAACACTGAAGCTTTCTTT.

The chain recombines TRBV6-1 with TRBJ2-7; possibly TRBD1 for D (5 bases). CDR1 and CDR2 from the germline V gene are MNHNS and SASEGT. The CDR3 extends over 13 amino acids. With 4 bases removed from V and 3 bases from J, the gap between germline ends came to 10 bases. This chain's CDR3 is CASSVLGVYEQYF. Here the CDR3 DNA reads TGTGCCAGCAGTGTTTTAGGGGTCTACGAGCAGTACTTC.

The V and J genes are TRBV6-6 and TRBJ2-7; D is perhaps TRBD2 (5 bases). CDR1 and CDR2 (germline): MNHNY, SVGAGI (reference sequence). The ends were cut back, 2 bases at V and 5 bases at J, with 13 bases in the middle. This CDR3 is 14 amino acids long. For the CDR3, the DNA is TGTGCCAGCAGTTACAGGGTGCCGGAGGACGAGCAGTACTTC. It is translated as CASSYRVPEDEQYF.

The CDR3: CASSYGTVSYEQYF. The CDR3 DNA sequence: TGCGCCAGCAGCTACGGGACGGTCTCCTACGAGCAGTACTTC. This sequence joins TRBV5-1 and TRBJ2-7, with D perhaps TRBD1 or TRBD2 (5 bases each). The germline gives CDR1 SGHRS, CDR2 YFSETQ. The V end lost 3 bases, the J end lost 0 bases, and 10 bases lay between the germline ends. This CDR3 contains 14 residues.

The chain links TRBV18 to TRBJ2-3, with 14 bases matching TRBD2. Trimming took 5 bases from V and 4 from J; bases not matched to a gene: 5. Germline values: CDR1 KGHSH, CDR2 LQKENI. The CDR3 consists of 16 residues. The CDR3 reads CASSGGLAGGSDTQYF. CDR3 coding DNA: TGTGCCAGCTCAGGTGGACTAGCGGGAGGTTCAGATACGCAGTATTTT.

The V and J genes are TRBV2 and TRBJ1-5; no firm D call. This CDR3 has 15 residues. V was pared by 6 bases and J by 3 bases, with 15 bases between. Germline V lookup: CDR1 SNHLY, CDR2 FYNNEI. CDR3 loop: CASRKLDGPNQPQHF. CDR3 DNA: TGTGCCAGCAGGAAACTGGACGGCCCCAATCAGCCCCAGCATTTT.